This T cell receptor beta chain emerged from a study of CD8+CD57+ T cells in acquired aplastic anemia. This clonotype was seen only a few times. CD8+CD57+ cell expansion, shown by flow cytometry, had occurred in the patients selected for sequencing. Patients were treatment-naive when blood was sampled. Profiling of TCR beta VDJ combinations and CDR3 sequences used genomic DNA as template. TCRdb re-called the reads through MiXCR, storing one row per CDR3 protein. The sample holds roughly 150,000 distinct CDR3 sequences, about 45% seen once. V lost 5 bases and J 1 base, leaving 11 bases between the germline ends. CDR3 length: 13 residues. Germline V gives CDR1 SQVTM, CDR2 ANQGSEA.

This receptor was obtained from a human donor with aplastic anemia. This sequence joins TRBV29-1 and TRBJ2-5; D unresolved. The specimen sequenced was sorted CD4+, CD8+, or CD8+CD57+ T cells (not recorded which) from PBMCs. The chain's CDR3 is CSVSQNLQETQYF. The CDR3 DNA sequence: TGCAGCGTTTCACAGAATCTCCAAGAGACCCAGTACTTC.